A single sample gave rise to the 5 T cell receptor beta chains below, sequenced in a study of CD8+ T cells in alopecia areata. Following extraction, RNA underwent reverse transcription to cDNA, which served as the sequencing template. Data came from immunoSEQ multiplex PCR; TCRdb stores just in-frame clones and leaves some out. This repertoire shows 90,000 to 120,000 clones, roughly 55% found once; its top ten account for roughly a quarter. Material for sequencing was NKG2D-low CD8+ T cells sorted from blood. These receptors originate from a human donor with alopecia areata.

V usage is TRBV27 and J usage is TRBJ2-7; D is unclear. The V end was cut by 2 bases, the J end by 2 bases, with 7 bases between. There are 13 residues in the CDR3. The germline V gene has CDR1 MNHEY and CDR2 SMNVEV (reference sequence). CDR3: CASSLDATYEQYF. For the CDR3, the DNA is TGTGCCAGCAGTTTAGATGCAACCTACGAGCAGTACTTC.

This sequence joins TRBV7-2 and TRBJ1-2, with D possibly matching TRBD1 (5 bases). The V gene lost 4 bases and the J gene lost 6 bases, with 12 bases spanning the gap. The V gene's germline CDR1 is SGHTA and CDR2 FQGNSA. The CDR3 covers 13 residues. DNA of the CDR3: TGTGCCAGCAGCTGGAGATCAGGGAATGGCTACACCTTC. This translates into CASSWRSGNGYTF. Based on the CDR3 plus reference TRBV7-2 and TRBJ1-2, the full variable domain is GAGVSQSPSNKVTEKGKDVELRCDPISGHTALYWYRQSLGQGLEFLIYFQGNSAPDKSGLPSDRFSAERTGGSVSTLTIQRTQQEDSAVYLCASSWRSGNGYTFGSGTRLTVV.

V gene TRBV11-2 combines with J gene TRBJ2-1; D unclear. Deletions cut 0 bases from V and 8 bases from J, with 14 bases between. This CDR3 is 15 amino acids long. CDR1 SGHAT and CDR2 FQNNGV come from the germline V gene. The CDR3 loop reads CASSLDWDYRYEQFF. CDR3 DNA: TGTGCCAGCAGCTTAGATTGGGATTACCGGTATGAGCAGTTCTTC. Supplemented by reference TRBV11-2 and TRBJ2-1, the full variable domain reads EAGVAQSPRYKIIEKRQSVAFWCNPISGHATLYWYQQILGQGPKLLIQFQNNGVVDDSQLPKDRFSAERLKGVDSTLKIQPAKLEDSAVYLCASSLDWDYRYEQFFGPGTRLTVL.

This sequence joins TRBV11-2 and TRBJ2-7; D gene ambiguous. The germline V gene encodes CDR1 SGHAT and CDR2 FQNNGV. V gave up 1 base and J gave up 2 bases, with 9 bases separating them. This CDR3 has 14 amino acids. The CDR3 reads CASSLGSATYEQYF. CDR3 nucleotide sequence: TGTGCCAGCAGCTTAGGGTCGGCTACCTACGAGCAGTACTTC.

The chain has TRBV15 and TRBJ1-1; D call uncertain. Trimming shortened V by 0 bases and J by 1 base, and 6 bases separated the two germline ends. Germline CDR1 reads LNHNV; CDR2 reads YYDKDF (reference sequence). The CDR3 length is 14 residues. The CDR3 bases are TGTGCCACCAGCAGAGACCGCAGGAACACTGAAGCTTTCTTT. This gives the protein CATSRDRRNTEAFF.